These 25 T cell receptor beta chains came from one sample sequenced in a study of response to subunit inactivated influenza vaccine. Each CDR3 protein is one row after TCRdb ran MiXCR on the RT-PCR reads. The sample carries 500,000 to 600,000 distinct CDR3 sequences, 12% to 15% recorded once. Sequencing was performed on PBMCs from blood, taken about 13 days after vaccination. The receptors originated from a man in his fifties or sixties who received an inactivated influenza vaccine.

V usage is TRBV5-1 and J usage is TRBJ2-1, with 7 nucleotides matching TRBD1. The CDR3 extends over 17 amino acids. The V segment lost 3 bases and the J segment 2 bases; nucleotides outside the gene matches: 11. CDR1 SGHRS and CDR2 YFSETQ come from the germline V gene. The CDR3 loop is CASSSTSGGWAYNEQFF. The CDR3 DNA sequence: TGCGCCAGCAGCTCCACATCAGGGGGATGGGCCTACAATGAGCAGTTCTTC.

This clonotype was recorded a few times. The CDR3 is CSAEGLAGDRYEQYF. DNA of the CDR3: TGCAGTGCTGAGGGACTAGCGGGAGACCGCTACGAGCAGTACTTC. The chain links TRBV20-1 to TRBJ2-7, with 14 bases identical to TRBD2. Germline V gene lookup returns CDR1 DFQATT and CDR2 SNEGSKA (reference sequence). Trimming removed 5 bases from V and 3 bases from J; junction bases left unmatched: 6. This CDR3 comprises 15 residues.

This clonotype was recorded a few times. The rearrangement links TRBV9 to TRBJ2-1, with 11 bases identical to TRBD2. The germline V gene has CDR1 SGDLS and CDR2 YYNGEE. There are 18 residues in the CDR3. The junction had 5 bases not matched to a gene; V was cut back by 0 bases and J by 0 bases. DNA of the CDR3: TGTGCCAGCAGCGTAGCTAGCGGGGGGTTCTTCTCCTACAATGAGCAGTTCTTC. Translating it yields CASSVASGGFFSYNEQFF.

This clonotype has only a few counts. The rearrangement uses TRBV6-2 or TRBV6-3 and TRBJ2-1, with no clear D. V lost 2 bases, J lost 7 bases, and 15 bases lay in between. Germline-derived CDR1 and CDR2 are MNHEY and SVGEGT. This CDR3 comprises 15 residues. CDR3 protein: CASSYRPLLGNEQFF. The CDR3 bases are TGTGCCAGCAGTTACCGCCCTCTGCTGGGGAATGAGCAGTTCTTC.

This clonotype came up a few times. The chain joins TRBV19 to TRBJ2-1; 8 positions match TRBD1. Trimming cost V 5 bases and J 4 bases; bases outside gene matches: 4. The germline gives CDR1 LNHDA, CDR2 SQIVND (reference sequence). The CDR3 is made up of 14 amino acids. The CDR3 is CASSDGQGYNEQFF. In nucleotides, the CDR3 is TGTGCCAGTAGTGATGGACAGGGTTACAATGAGCAGTTCTTC.

CDR3 loop: CSARSSGRNEQYF. DNA for the CDR3: TGCAGTGCTAGGTCGAGCGGGAGGAACGAGCAGTACTTC. The chain has TRBV20-1 and TRBJ2-7; 9 bases are shared with TRBD2. The junction had 5 bases not matched to a gene; V was cut back by 3 bases and J by 5 bases. The CDR3 runs 13 residues. CDR1 and CDR2 from the germline V gene are DFQATT and SNEGSKA (reference sequence).

The V gene is TRBV5-6, the J gene TRBJ1-1; D not resolved. The germline V gene has CDR1 SGHDT and CDR2 YYEEEE. V was clipped by 0 bases and J by 6 bases, with 15 bases between them. The length of the CDR3 is 15 residues. The CDR3 reads CASSLGVSNLAEAFF. CDR3 in DNA: TGTGCCAGCAGCTTGGGGGTTTCTAACTTGGCTGAAGCTTTCTTT.

The chain has TRBV24-1 and TRBJ2-2; the match to TRBD1 covers 9 bases. The CDR3 loop spans 14 amino acids. The ends lost 10 bases at V and 5 bases at J; junction bases unmatched: 7. Germline CDR1 reads KGHDR; CDR2 reads SFDVKD. This CDR3 is CATGTGSRTGELFF. CDR3 DNA sequence: TGTGCCACAGGGACAGGGTCGAGAACCGGGGAGCTGTTTTTT.

This clonotype was seen at least ten times. The chain has TRBV29-1 and TRBJ2-7; no firm D call. The germline CDR1 and CDR2 sequences are SQVTM and ANQGSEA. With 3 bases removed from V and 0 bases from J, the gap between germline ends came to 9 bases. CDR3 length: 13 amino acids. In DNA form, the CDR3 reads TGCAGCGTTGATCCTCGGATCTCCTACGAGCAGTACTTC. Its translation: CSVDPRISYEQYF.

This clonotype appeared many times. The J gene is TRBJ2-3, the V gene TRBV10-3; 7 bases map to TRBD1. Unmatched junction bases numbered 10, after V lost 10 bases and J lost 3 bases. Germline V lookup: CDR1 ENHRY, CDR2 SYGVKD. This CDR3 contains 14 residues. The CDR3 DNA sequence: TGTGCCACCTTTCACAGGGGTAGTACAGATACGCAGTATTTT. Protein: CATFHRGSTDTQYF.

The CDR3 nucleotides are TGCGCCAGCAGCCAAGAGGGGACTAGACACTCCTACGAGCAGTACTTC. Translated, it gives CASSQEGTRHSYEQYF. The genes are TRBV4-3 and TRBJ2-7; 8 bases are shared with TRBD2. After removal of 0 bases from V and 0 bases from J, the junction contained 4 bases not matched to a gene. The germline V gene encodes CDR1 LGHNA and CDR2 YSLEER. The CDR3 loop spans 16 amino acids.

This clonotype was found a few times. The chain is built from TRBV6-1 and TRBJ2-7; a possible D gene is TRBD2 (6 bases). The CDR3 runs 15 residues. Trimming stripped 6 bases from V and 3 bases from J, with 18 bases between. The germline CDR1 and CDR2 sequences are MNHNS and SASEGT. The CDR3 protein is CASSRGVAHVYEQYF. The CDR3 DNA reads as TGTGCCAGCAGCCGCGGGGTGGCCCACGTCTACGAGCAGTACTTC.

This clonotype was seen more than once but under ten times. The rearrangement joins TRBV5-1 to TRBJ2-7; no firm D call. Looked up from germline, CDR1 is SGHRS and CDR2 is YFSETQ. Trimming shortened V by 0 bases and J by 1 base, and 11 bases separated the two germline ends. This CDR3 region has 15 residues. Here the CDR3 DNA reads TGCGCCAGCAGCTTGGTATTAGGGAAATCCTACGAGCAGTACTTC. Protein sequence: CASSLVLGKSYEQYF.

This chain connects TRBV7-9 to TRBJ1-4; 7 nucleotides match TRBD1. The CDR3 length is 14 residues. Per germline, CDR1 SEHNR and CDR2 FQNEAQ (reference sequence). With V trimmed by 4 bases and J by 7 bases, 6 bases remained unmatched. Here the CDR3 DNA reads TGTGCCAGCAGCTCCTCAGGGGGAGGTGAAAAACTGTTTTTT. Translated: CASSSSGGGEKLFF. Looking up the rest from reference TRBV7-9 and TRBJ1-4 gives the full variable domain: DTGVSQNPRHKITKRGQNVTFRCDPISEHNRLYWYRQTLGQGPEFLTYFQNEAQLEKSRLLSDRFSAERPKGSFSTLEIQRTEQGDSAMYLCASSSSGGGEKLFFGSGTQLSVL.

The rearrangement joins TRBV12-3 or TRBV12-4 to TRBJ1-4; possibly TRBD1 for D (6 bases). The CDR3 spans 15 residues. The ends were cut back, 5 bases at V and 4 bases at J, with 14 bases in the middle. The CDR3 sequence is CASSLRQEINEKLFF. The CDR3 coding sequence is TGTGCCAGCAGTCTAAGACAGGAGATTAATGAAAAACTGTTTTTT.

The V call is TRBV4-2, the J call TRBJ2-7; 10 positions match TRBD2. The V and J ends lost 1 base and 4 bases, in that order; junction bases with no gene match: 4. The germline V gene encodes CDR1 LGHNA and CDR2 YNFKEQ. CDR3 length: 15 residues. CDR3 residues: CASSQVSGGIYEQYF. The CDR3, as DNA: TGTGCCAGCAGCCAAGTTAGCGGGGGGATTTACGAGCAGTACTTC.

V gene TRBV12-3 or TRBV12-4 combines with J gene TRBJ2-1, with D perhaps TRBD1 (6 bases). The CDR3 is 12 amino acids. Deletions cut 8 bases from V and 11 bases from J, with 16 bases between. The CDR3, as DNA: TGTGCCAGCGGGCCGAGGGGGTGGAAGCAGTTCTTC. This translates into CASGPRGWKQFF.

The chain combines TRBV28 with TRBJ2-2, with TRBD1 identical over 7 bases. There are 13 residues in the CDR3. Germline V gene sequence: CDR1 MDHEN, CDR2 SYDVKM. V lost 6 bases and J lost 6; bases outside the gene matches: 4. The DNA of the CDR3 is TGTGCCAGCAGAAACCAGGGGGCCGGGGAGCTGTTTTTT. This gives the protein CASRNQGAGELFF.

The V call is TRBV7-2, the J call TRBJ2-5, with D possibly being TRBD2 (6 bases). V shed 2 bases and J shed 5 bases, with 15 bases lying between them. The CDR3 loop spans 15 amino acids. Germline CDR1 reads SGHTA; CDR2 reads FQGNSA. The CDR3 nucleotides read TGTGCCAGCAGCTTAAGGCGCGGGACGCCGGAGACCCAGTACTTC. It encodes CASSLRRGTPETQYF.

In this sample, this clonotype turned up a few times. The chain uses TRBV7-2 and TRBJ2-4; D gene uncertain. The CDR3 sequence is 14 residues long. Germline CDR1 reads SGHTA; CDR2 reads FQGNSA. V was pared by 2 bases and J by 4 bases, with 9 bases between. CDR3 loop: CASSLMPGKNIQYF. CDR3 nucleotides: TGTGCCAGCAGCTTAATGCCCGGGAAAAACATTCAGTACTTC.

The chain links TRBV12-3 or TRBV12-4 to TRBJ2-1; the match to TRBD1 covers 11 bases. V shed 6 bases, J shed 8 bases, and the junction held 3 bases outside the gene matches. This CDR3 spans 13 amino acids. In DNA, the CDR3 is TGTGCCAGCAGGGGGACAGGGGGGTATGAGCAGTTCTTC. It yields the protein CASRGTGGYEQFF.

This clonotype has only a few counts. V usage is TRBV6-6 and J usage is TRBJ1-1, with D unclear. The ends were cut back, 0 bases at V and 3 bases at J, with 5 bases in the middle. This CDR3 has 13 amino acids. CDR1 and CDR2 from the germline V gene are MNHNY and SVGAGI (reference sequence). CDR3 loop: CASSYSSDTEAFF. The CDR3 DNA reads as TGTGCCAGCAGTTACTCTTCGGACACTGAAGCTTTCTTT.

The chain joins TRBV12-3 or TRBV12-4 to TRBJ2-6; 7 positions agree with TRBD1. The CDR3 loop spans 20 amino acids. After removal of 3 bases from V and 0 bases from J, the junction contained 14 bases not matched to a gene. The CDR3 sequence: CASSFVVSGQRSSGANVLTF. DNA of the CDR3: TGTGCCAGCAGTTTTGTTGTTTCGGGACAGAGGAGCTCTGGGGCCAACGTCCTGACTTTC.

In its sample, this clonotype was seen a few times. This rearrangement joins TRBV7-2 to TRBJ1-5; perhaps TRBD1 as D (6 bases). The CDR3 is 13 residues long. V gave up 6 bases and J gave up 7 bases, with 13 bases separating them. Germline loops: CDR1 SGHTA, CDR2 FQGNSA. The CDR3 nucleotides are TGTGCCAGCAGTCCAGGGGTGACCCAGCCCCAGCATTTT. This gives the protein CASSPGVTQPQHF. Complete variable domain (other parts from reference TRBV7-2 and TRBJ1-5): GAGVSQSPSNKVTEKGKDVELRCDPISGHTALYWYRQSLGQGLEFLIYFQGNSAPDKSGLPSDRFSAERTGGSVSTLTIQRTQQEDSAVYLCASSPGVTQPQHFGDGTRLSIL.

This sequence joins TRBV6-1 and TRBJ2-7; 10 bases align to TRBD1. Germline assignment: CDR1 MNHNS and CDR2 SASEGT. The CDR3 covers 13 residues. V lost 5 bases and J lost 5; bases outside the gene matches: 3. The CDR3 region has the DNA TGTGCCAGCAGTCGACAGGGGGCCCACGAGCAGTACTTC. Its protein product is CASSRQGAHEQYF.